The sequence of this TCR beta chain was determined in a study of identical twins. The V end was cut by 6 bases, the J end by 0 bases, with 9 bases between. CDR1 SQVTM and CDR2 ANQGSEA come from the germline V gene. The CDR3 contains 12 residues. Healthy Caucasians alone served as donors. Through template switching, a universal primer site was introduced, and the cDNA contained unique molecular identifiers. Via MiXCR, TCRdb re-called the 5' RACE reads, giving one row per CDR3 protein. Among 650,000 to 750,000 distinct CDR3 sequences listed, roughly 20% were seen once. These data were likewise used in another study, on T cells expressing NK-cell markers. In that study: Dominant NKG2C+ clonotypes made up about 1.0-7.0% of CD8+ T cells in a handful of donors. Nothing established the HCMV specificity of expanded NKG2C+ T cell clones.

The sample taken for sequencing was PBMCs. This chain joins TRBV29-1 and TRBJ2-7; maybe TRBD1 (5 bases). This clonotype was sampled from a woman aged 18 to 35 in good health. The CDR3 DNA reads TGCAGCGTAATGGACAACTCCTACGAGCAGTACTTC. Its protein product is CSVMDNSYEQYF.